This T cell receptor beta chain appears in the sequencing data of a study of T-cell reconstitution after alpha-beta-depleted transplantation in children. The TCRbeta library incorporated unique molecular identifiers. TCRdb re-called the PCR reads through MiXCR, storing one row per CDR3 protein. The sample lists 530,000 or so distinct CDR3 sequences, around 27% occurring once. The CDR3 runs to 14 residues. Germline assignment: CDR1 LNHNV and CDR2 YYDKDF (reference sequence). Trimming removed 5 bases at V and 7 bases at J, with 18 bases between. The TCR sequence derives from a boy under two years old with Wiskott-Aldrich syndrome, due to receive a stem cell transplant. The chain links TRBV15 to TRBJ2-7; D is possibly TRBD2 (6 bases). This sample comprised PBMCs, obtained before TCRalphabeta/CD19-depleted stem cell transplant. The CDR3 is CATSPRPQAGEQYF. The CDR3 DNA sequence: TGTGCCACCAGCCCCCGACCACAGGCGGGGGAGCAGTACTTC.